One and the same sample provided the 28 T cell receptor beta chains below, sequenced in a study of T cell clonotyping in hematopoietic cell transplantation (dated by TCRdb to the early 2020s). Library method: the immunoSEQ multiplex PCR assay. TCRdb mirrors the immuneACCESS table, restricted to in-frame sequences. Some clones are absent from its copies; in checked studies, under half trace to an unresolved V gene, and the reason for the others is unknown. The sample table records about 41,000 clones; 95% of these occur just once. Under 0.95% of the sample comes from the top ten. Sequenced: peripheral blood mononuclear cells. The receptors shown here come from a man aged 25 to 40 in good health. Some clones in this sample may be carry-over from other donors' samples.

The CDR3 reads CASSLGGGSQYEQYF. In nucleotides, the CDR3 is TGTGCCAGCAGCTTGGGAGGGGGATCGCAGTACGAGCAGTACTTC. The chain couples TRBV5-4 to TRBJ2-7; possible D gene TRBD1, 6 bases. This CDR3 has 15 residues. Trimming took off 0 bases at V and 4 bases at J, with 14 bases between the two ends. Germline assignment: CDR1 SGHNT and CDR2 YYREEE (reference sequence).

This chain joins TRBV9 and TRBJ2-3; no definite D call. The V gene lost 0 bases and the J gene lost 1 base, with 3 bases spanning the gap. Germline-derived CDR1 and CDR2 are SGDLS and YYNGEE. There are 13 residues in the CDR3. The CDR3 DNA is TGTGCCAGCAGCGTAGGGGGCACAGATACGCAGTATTTT. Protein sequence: CASSVGGTDTQYF.

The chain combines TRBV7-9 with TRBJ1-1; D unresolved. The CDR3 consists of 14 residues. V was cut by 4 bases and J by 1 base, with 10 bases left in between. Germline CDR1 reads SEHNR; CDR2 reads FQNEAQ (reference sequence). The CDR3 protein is CASSSWGENTEAFF. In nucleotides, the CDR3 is TGTGCCAGCAGCTCGTGGGGAGAGAACACTGAAGCTTTCTTT.

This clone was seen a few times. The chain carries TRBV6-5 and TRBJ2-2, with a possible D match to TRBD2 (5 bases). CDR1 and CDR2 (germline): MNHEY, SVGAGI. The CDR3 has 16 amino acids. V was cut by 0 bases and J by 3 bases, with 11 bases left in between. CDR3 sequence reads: CASSYSIGEHTGELFF. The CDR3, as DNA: TGTGCCAGCAGTTACTCGATCGGGGAGCACACCGGGGAGCTGTTTTTT.

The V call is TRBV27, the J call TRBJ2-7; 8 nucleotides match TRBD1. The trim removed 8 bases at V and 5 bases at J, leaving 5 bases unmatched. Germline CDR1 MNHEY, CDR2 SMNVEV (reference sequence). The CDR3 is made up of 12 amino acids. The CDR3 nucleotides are TGTGCCAGCGGACAGGGTGCCCACGAGCAGTACTTC. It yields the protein CASGQGAHEQYF.

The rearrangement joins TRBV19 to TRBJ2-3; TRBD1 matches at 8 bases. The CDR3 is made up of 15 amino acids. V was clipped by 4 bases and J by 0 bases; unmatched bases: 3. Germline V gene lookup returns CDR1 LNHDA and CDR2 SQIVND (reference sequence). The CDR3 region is CASSTTGVSTDTQYF. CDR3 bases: TGTGCCAGTAGTACGACAGGGGTCAGCACAGATACGCAGTATTTT.

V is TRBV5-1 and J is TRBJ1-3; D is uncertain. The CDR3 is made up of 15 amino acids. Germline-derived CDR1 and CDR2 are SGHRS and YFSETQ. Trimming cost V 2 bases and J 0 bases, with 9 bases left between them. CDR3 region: CASSLETSSGNTIYF. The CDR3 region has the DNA TGCGCCAGCAGCTTAGAGACAAGCTCTGGAAACACCATATATTTT.

CDR3 in DNA: TGTGCCAGCAGCCCAGGGTGGACTGAAGCTTTCTTT. This codes for CASSPGWTEAFF. V and J are TRBV7-9 and TRBJ1-1, with D tentatively TRBD1 (5 bases). The germline V gene encodes CDR1 SEHNR and CDR2 FQNEAQ (reference sequence). The CDR3 covers 12 residues. V lost 5 bases and J lost 5, with 9 bases in between.

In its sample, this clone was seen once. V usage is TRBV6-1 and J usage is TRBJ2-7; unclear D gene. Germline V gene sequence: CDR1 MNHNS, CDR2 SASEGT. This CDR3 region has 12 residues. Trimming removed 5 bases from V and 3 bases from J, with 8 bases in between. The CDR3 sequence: CASSPSHYEQYF. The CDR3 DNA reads TGTGCCAGCAGTCCCTCACACTACGAGCAGTACTTC.

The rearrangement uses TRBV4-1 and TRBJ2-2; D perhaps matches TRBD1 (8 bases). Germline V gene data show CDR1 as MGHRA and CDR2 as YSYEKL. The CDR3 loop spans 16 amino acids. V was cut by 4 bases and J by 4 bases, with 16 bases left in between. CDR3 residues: CASSPRGRERTGELFF. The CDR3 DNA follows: TGCGCCAGCAGCCCCAGGGGGCGGGAGCGCACCGGGGAGCTGTTTTTT.

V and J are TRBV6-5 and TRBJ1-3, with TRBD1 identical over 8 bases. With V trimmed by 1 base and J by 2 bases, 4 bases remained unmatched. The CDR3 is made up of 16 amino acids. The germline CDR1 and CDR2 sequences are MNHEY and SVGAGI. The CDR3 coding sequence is TGTGCCAGCAGTTACTTTTCAGGGGGCACTGGAAACACCATATATTTT. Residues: CASSYFSGGTGNTIYF.

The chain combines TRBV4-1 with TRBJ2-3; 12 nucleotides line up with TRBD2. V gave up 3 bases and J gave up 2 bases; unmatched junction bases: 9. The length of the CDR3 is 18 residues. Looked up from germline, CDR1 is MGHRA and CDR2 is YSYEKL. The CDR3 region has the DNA TGCGCCAGCAGCCATATGCTAGCGGGGGGGCGTCTCACAGATACGCAGTATTTT. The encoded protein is CASSHMLAGGRLTDTQYF.

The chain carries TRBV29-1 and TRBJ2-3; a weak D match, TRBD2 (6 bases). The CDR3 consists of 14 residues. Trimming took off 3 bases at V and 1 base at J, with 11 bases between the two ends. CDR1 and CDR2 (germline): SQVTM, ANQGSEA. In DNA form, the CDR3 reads TGCAGCGTTGATCGGGGGAGTGGCACAGATACGCAGTATTTT. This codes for CSVDRGSGTDTQYF.

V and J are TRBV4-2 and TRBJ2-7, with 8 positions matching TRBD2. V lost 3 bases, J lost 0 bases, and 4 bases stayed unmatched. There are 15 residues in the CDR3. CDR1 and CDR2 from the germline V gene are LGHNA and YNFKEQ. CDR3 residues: CASSHPGTSSYEQYF. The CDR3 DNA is TGTGCCAGCAGCCATCCCGGGACTAGCTCCTACGAGCAGTACTTC.

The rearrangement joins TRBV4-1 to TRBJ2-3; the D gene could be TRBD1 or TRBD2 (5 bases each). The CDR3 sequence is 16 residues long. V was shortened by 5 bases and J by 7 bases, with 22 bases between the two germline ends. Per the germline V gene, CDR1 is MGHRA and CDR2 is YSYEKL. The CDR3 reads CASSSLNAGSGNTQYF. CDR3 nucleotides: TGCGCCAGCAGCTCACTTAATGCAGGGAGTGGAAATACGCAGTATTTT.

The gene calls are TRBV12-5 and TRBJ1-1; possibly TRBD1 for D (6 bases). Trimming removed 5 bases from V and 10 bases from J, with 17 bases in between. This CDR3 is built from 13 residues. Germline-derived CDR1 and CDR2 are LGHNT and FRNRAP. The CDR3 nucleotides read TGTGCTAGTGGTCTCGACCTGGACAGAGTAGCTTTCTTT. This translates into CASGLDLDRVAFF.

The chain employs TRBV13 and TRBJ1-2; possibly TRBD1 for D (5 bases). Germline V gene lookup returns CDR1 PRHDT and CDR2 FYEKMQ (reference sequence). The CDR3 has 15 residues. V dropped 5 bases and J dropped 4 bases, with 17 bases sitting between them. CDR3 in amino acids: CASSLPGRDGYGYTF. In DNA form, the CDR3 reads TGTGCCAGCAGCCTACCCGGCCGGGACGGCTATGGCTACACCTTC.

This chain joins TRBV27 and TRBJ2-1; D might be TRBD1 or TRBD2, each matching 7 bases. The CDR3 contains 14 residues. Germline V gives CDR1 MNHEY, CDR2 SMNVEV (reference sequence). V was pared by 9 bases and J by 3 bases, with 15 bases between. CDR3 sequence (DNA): TGTGCCAGTGGTACAGGGGACTACTACAATGAGCAGTTCTTC. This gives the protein CASGTGDYYNEQFF.

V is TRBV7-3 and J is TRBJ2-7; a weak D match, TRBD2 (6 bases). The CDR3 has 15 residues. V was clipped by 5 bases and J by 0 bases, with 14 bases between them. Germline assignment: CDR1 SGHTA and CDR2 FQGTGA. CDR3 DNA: TGTGCCAGCAGCCCCATGGCGGGGAGCTCCTACGAGCAGTACTTC. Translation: CASSPMAGSSYEQYF.

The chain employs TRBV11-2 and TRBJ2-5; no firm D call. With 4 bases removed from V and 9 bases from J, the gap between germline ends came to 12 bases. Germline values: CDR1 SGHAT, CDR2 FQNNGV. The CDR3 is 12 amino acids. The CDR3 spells CASSSLHLAQYF. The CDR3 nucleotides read TGTGCCAGCAGCTCCCTCCACCTGGCCCAGTACTTC.

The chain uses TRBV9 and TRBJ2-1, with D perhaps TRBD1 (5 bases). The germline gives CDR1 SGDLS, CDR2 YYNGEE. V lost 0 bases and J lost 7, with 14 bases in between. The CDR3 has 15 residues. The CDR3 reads CASSVEDTLGNEQFF. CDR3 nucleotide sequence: TGTGCCAGCAGCGTAGAGGACACCCTCGGGAATGAGCAGTTCTTC. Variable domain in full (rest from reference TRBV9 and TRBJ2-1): DSGVTQTPKHLITATGQRVTLRCSPRSGDLSVYWYQQSLDQGLQFLIQYYNGEERAKGNILERFSAQQFPDLHSELNLSSLELGDSALYFCASSVEDTLGNEQFFGPGTRLTVL.

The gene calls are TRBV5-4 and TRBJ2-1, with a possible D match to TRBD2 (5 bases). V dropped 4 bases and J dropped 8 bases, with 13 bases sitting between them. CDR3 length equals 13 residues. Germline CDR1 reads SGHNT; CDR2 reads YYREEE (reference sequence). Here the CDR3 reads CASSIGPGDEQFF. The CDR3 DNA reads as TGTGCCAGCAGCATAGGACCCGGGGATGAGCAGTTCTTC.

The chain's CDR3 is CASSPQDRAANTGELFF. The CDR3 DNA is TGTGCCAGCAGCCCCCAGGACAGGGCAGCGAACACCGGGGAGCTGTTTTTT. The chain recombines TRBV7-6 with TRBJ2-2, with 8 bases fitting TRBD1. The V gene end was trimmed by 5 bases and the J gene end by 0 bases; junction bases not matched to a gene: 8. The germline V gene encodes CDR1 SGHVS and CDR2 FNYEAQ. The CDR3 is 17 residues long.

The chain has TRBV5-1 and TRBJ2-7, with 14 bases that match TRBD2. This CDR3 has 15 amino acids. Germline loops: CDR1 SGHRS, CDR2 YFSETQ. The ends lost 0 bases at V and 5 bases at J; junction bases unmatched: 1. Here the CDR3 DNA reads TGCGCCAGCAGCTTGGAGGGACTAGCGGGAGACGAGCAGTACTTC. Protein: CASSLEGLAGDEQYF.

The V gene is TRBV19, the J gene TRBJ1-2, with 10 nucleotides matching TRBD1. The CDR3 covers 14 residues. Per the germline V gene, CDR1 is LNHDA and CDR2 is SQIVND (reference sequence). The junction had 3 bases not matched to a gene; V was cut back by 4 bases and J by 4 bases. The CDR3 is CASSTGTGVYGYTF. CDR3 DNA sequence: TGTGCCAGTAGTACTGGGACAGGGGTCTATGGCTACACCTTC.

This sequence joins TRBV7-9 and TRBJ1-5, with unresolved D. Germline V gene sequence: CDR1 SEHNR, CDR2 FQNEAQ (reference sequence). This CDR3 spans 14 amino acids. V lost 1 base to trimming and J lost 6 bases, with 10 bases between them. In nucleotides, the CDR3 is TGTGCCAGCAGCTTAGGTGGGGAGGGTCAGCCCCAGCATTTT. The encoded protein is CASSLGGEGQPQHF.

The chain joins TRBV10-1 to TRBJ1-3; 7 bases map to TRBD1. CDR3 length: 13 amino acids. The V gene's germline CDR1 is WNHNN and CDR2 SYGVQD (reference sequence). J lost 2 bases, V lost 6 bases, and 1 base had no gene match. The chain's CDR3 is CASRTGPGNTIYF. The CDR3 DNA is TGCGCCAGCAGGACAGGGCCTGGAAACACCATATATTTT.

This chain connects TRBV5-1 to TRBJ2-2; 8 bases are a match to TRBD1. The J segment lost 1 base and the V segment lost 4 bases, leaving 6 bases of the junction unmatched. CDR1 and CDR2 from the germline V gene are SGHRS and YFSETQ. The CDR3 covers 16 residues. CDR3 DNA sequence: TGCGCCAGCAGCCTTAGACAGGGGAAGAACACCGGGGAGCTGTTTTTT. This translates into CASSLRQGKNTGELFF. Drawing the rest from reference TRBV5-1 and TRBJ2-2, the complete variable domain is KAGVTQTPRYLIKTRGQQVTLSCSPISGHRSVSWYQQTPGQGLQFLFEYFSETQRNKGNFPGRFSGRQFSNSRSEMNVSTLELGDSALYLCASSLRQGKNTGELFFGEGSRLTVL.